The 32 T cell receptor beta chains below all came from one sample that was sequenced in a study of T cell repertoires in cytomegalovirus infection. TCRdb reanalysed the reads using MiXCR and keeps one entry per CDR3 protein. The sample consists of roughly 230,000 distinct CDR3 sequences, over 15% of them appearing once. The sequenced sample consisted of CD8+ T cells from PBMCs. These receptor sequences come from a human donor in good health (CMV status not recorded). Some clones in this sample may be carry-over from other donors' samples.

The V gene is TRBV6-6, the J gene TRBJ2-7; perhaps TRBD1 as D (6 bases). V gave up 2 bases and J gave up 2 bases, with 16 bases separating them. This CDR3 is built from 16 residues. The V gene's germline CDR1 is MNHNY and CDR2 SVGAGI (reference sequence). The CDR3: CASSYSRGSDPYEQYF. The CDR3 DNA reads TGTGCCAGCAGTTACAGCAGGGGTAGTGATCCCTACGAGCAGTACTTC.

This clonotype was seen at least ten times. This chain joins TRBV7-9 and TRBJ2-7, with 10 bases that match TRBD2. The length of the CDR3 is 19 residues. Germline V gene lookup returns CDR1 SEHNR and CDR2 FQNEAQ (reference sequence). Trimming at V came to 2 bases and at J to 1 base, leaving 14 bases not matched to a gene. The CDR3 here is CASSLIELAGGLGSYEQYF. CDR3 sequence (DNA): TGTGCCAGCAGCTTAATCGAGTTAGCGGGGGGTCTCGGTTCCTACGAGCAGTACTTC.

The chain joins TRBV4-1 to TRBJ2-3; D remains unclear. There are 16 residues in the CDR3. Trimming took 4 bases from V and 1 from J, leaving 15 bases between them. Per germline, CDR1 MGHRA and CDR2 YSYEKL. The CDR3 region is CASSPDPVGGTDTQYF. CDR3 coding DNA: TGCGCCAGCAGCCCGGACCCGGTGGGTGGCACAGATACGCAGTATTTT.

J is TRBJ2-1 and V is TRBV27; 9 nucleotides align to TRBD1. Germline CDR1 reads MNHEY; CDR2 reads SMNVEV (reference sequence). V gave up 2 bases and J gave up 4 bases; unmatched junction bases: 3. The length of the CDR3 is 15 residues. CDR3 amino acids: CASSLMGQGYNEQFF. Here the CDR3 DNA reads TGTGCCAGCAGTTTAATGGGACAGGGATACAATGAGCAGTTCTTC.

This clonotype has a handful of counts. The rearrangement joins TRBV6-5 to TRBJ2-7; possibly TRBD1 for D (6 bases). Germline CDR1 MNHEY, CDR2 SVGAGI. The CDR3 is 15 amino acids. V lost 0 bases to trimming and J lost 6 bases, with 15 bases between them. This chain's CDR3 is CASSYSTGGSAEQYF. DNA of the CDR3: TGTGCCAGCAGTTACTCGACTGGGGGCTCAGCCGAGCAGTACTTC.

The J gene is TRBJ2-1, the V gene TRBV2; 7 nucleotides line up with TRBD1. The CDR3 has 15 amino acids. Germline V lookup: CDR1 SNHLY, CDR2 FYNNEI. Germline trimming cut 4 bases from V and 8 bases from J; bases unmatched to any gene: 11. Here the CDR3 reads CASSGPKGARDEQFF. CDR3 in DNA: TGTGCCAGCAGTGGGCCCAAGGGGGCAAGGGATGAGCAGTTCTTC. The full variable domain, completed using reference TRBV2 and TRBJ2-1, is EPEVTQTPSHQVTQMGQEVILRCVPISNHLYFYWYRQILGQKVEFLVSFYNNEISEKSEIFDDQFSVERPDGSNFTLKIRSTKLEDSAMYFCASSGPKGARDEQFFGPGTRLTVL.

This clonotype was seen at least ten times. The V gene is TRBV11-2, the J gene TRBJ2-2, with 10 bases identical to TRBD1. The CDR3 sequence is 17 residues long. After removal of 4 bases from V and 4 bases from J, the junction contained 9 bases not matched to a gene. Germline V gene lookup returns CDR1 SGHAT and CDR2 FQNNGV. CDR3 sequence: CASSSYGQGDSTGELFF. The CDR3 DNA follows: TGTGCCAGCAGCTCCTACGGACAGGGGGATAGCACCGGGGAGCTGTTTTTT.

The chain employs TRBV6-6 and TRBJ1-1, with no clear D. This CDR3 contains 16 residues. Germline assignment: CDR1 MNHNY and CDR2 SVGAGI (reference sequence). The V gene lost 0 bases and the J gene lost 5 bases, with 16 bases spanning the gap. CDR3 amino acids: CASSYSSWAQRTEAFF. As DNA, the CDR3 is TGTGCCAGCAGTTACTCGAGCTGGGCCCAGAGAACTGAAGCTTTCTTT.

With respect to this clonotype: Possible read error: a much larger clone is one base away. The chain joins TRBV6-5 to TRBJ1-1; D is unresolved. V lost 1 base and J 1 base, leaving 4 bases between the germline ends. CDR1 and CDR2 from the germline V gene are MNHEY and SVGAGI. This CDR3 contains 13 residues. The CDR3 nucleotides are TGTGCCAGCAGTTACTTCGAGAACACTGAAGCTTTCTTT. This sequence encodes CASSYFENTEAFF.

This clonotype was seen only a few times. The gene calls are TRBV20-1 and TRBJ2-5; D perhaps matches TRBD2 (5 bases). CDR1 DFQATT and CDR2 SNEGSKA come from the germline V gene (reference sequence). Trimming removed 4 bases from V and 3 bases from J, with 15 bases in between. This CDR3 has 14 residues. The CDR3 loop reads CSATSRGAEETQYF. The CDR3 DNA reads TGCAGTGCTACCTCTCGGGGAGCTGAAGAGACCCAGTACTTC.

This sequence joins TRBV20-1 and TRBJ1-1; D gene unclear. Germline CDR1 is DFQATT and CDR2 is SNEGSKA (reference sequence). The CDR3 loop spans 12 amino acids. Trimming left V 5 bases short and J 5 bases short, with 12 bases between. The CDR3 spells CSAPLGGTEAFF. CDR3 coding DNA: TGCAGTGCTCCGTTGGGCGGAACTGAAGCTTTCTTT.

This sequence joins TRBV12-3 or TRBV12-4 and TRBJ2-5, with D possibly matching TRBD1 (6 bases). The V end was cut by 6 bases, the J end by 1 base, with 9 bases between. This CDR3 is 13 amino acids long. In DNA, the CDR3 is TGTGCCAGCAGCTCGGACAGCCAAGAGACCCAGTACTTC. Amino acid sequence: CASSSDSQETQYF.

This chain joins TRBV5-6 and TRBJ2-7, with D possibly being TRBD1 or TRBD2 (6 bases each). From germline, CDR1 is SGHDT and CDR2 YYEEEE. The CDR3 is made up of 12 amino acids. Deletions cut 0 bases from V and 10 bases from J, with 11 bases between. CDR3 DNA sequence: TGTGCCAGCAGCTTGGGGGGGGCCGTCCAGTACTTC. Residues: CASSLGGAVQYF.

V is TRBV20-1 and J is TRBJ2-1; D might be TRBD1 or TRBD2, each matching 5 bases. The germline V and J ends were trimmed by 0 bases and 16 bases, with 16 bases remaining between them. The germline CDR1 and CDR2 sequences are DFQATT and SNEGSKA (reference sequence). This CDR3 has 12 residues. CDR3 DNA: TGCAGTGCTAGAGATCCCGGGACGAAGGATTTCTTC. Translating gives CSARDPGTKDFF.

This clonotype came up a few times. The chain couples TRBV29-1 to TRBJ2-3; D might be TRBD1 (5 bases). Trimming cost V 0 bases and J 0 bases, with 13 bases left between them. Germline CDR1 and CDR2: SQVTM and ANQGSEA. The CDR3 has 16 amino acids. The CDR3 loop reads CSVEDQRQTSTDTQYF. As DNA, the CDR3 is TGCAGCGTTGAAGATCAGAGACAGACTAGCACAGATACGCAGTATTTT.

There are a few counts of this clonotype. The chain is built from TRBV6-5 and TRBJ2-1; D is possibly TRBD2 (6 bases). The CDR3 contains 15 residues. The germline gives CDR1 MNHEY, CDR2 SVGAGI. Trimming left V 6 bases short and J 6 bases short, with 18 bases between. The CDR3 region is CASRPDAWGVNEQFF. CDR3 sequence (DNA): TGTGCCAGCAGGCCAGACGCCTGGGGGGTCAATGAGCAGTTCTTC.

The chain's CDR3 is CASSQSGGRGSPLHF. CDR3 bases: TGCGCCAGCAGTCAATCAGGGGGACGGGGTTCACCCCTCCACTTT. The rearrangement joins TRBV23-1 to TRBJ1-6, with D tentatively TRBD1 (6 bases). TRBV23-1 carries the ORF label, with uncertain function. The CDR3 consists of 15 residues. Trimming removed 0 bases from V and 9 bases from J, with 12 bases in between.

CDR3 in amino acids: CASSKWGLANTGELFF. DNA of the CDR3: TGTGCCAGCAGTAAATGGGGTTTAGCTAACACCGGGGAGCTGTTTTTT. The rearrangement uses TRBV6-6 and TRBJ2-2, with D hard to call. Looked up from germline, CDR1 is MNHNY and CDR2 is SVGAGI (reference sequence). The CDR3 is made up of 16 amino acids. V gave up 5 bases and J gave up 2 bases, with 15 bases separating them.

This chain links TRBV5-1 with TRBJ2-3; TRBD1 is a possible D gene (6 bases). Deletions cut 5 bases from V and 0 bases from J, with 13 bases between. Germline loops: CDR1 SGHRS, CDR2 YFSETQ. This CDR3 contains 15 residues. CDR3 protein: CASSGGSLSTDTQYF. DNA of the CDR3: TGCGCCAGCAGTGGGGGCAGCCTTAGCACAGATACGCAGTATTTT.

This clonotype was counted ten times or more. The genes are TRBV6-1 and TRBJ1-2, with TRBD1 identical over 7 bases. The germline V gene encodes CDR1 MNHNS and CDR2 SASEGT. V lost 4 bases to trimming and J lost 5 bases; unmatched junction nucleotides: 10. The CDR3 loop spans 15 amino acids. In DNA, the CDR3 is TGTGCCAGCAGTGGACCGGGACAGTCGGCTTATGGCTACACCTTC. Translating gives CASSGPGQSAYGYTF.

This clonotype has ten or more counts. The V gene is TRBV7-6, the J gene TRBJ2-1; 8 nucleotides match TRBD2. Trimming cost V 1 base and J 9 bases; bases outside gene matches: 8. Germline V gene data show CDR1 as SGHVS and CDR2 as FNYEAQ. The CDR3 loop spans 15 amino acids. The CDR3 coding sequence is TGTGCCAGCAGCTTAGTTGGCGGGGGGTTGGTTGAGCAGTTCTTC. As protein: CASSLVGGGLVEQFF.

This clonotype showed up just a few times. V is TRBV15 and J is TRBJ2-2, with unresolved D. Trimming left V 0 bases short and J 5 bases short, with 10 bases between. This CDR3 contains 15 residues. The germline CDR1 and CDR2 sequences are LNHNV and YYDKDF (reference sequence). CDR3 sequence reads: CATSRDFGETGELFF. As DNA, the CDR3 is TGTGCCACCAGCAGAGATTTTGGAGAAACCGGGGAGCTGTTTTTT.

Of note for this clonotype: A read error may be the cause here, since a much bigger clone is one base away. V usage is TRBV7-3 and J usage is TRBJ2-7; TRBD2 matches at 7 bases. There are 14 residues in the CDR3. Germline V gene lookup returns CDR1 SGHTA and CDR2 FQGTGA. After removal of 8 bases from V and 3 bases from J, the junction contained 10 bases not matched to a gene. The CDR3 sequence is CASGPPGLHYEQYF. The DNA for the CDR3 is TGTGCCAGCGGCCCCCCGGGACTACACTACGAGCAGTACTTC.

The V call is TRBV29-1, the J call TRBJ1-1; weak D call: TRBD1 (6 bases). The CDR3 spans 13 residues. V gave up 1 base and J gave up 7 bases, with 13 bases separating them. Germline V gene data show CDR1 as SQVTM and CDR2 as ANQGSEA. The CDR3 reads CSVEVHWTDEAFF. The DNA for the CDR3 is TGCAGCGTTGAAGTTCACTGGACAGATGAAGCTTTCTTT.

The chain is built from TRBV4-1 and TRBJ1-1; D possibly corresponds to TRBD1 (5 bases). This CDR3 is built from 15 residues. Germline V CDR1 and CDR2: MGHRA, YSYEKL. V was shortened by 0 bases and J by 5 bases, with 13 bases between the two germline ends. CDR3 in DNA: TGCGCCAGCAGCCAAGATCTTCTCCGGACAACTGAAGCTTTCTTT. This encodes CASSQDLLRTTEAFF.

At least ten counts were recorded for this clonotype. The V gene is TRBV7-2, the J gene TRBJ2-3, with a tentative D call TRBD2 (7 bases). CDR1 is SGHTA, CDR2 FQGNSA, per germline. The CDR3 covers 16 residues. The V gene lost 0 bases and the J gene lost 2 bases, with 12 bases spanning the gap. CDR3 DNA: TGTGCCAGCAGCTTAGCCGGCGGGGGCTTCACAGATACGCAGTATTTT. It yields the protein CASSLAGGGFTDTQYF.

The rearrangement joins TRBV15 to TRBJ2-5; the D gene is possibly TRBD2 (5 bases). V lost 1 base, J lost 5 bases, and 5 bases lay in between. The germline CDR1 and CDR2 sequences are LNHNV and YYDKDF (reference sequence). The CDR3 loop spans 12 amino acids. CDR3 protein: CATSRGGETQYF. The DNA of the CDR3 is TGTGCCACCAGCAGAGGAGGGGAGACCCAGTACTTC.

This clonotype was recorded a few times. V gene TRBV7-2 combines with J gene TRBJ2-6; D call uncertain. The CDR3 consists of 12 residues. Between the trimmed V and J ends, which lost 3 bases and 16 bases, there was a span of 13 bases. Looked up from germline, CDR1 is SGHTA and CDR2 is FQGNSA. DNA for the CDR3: TGTGCCAGCAGCTTGGCCCCCCCGTTACTGACTTTC. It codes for CASSLAPPLLTF.

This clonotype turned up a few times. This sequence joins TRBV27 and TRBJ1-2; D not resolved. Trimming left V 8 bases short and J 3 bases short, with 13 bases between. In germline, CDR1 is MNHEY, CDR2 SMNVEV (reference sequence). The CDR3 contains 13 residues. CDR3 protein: CASAGGPYYGYTF. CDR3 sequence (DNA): TGTGCCAGCGCCGGAGGGCCATACTATGGCTACACCTTC.

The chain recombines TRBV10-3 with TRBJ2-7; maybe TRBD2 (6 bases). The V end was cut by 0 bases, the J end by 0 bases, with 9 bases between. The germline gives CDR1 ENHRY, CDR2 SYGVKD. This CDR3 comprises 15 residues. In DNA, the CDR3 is TGTGCCATCAGTGAGTCGGGAGGTAGCTCCTACGAGCAGTACTTC. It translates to CAISESGGSSYEQYF.

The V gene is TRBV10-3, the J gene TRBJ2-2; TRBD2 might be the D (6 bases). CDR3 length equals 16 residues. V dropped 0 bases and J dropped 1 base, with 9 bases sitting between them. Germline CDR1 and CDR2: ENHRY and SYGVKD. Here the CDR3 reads CAISESLAMNTGELFF. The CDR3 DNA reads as TGTGCCATCAGTGAGTCTCTAGCGATGAACACCGGGGAGCTGTTTTTT.

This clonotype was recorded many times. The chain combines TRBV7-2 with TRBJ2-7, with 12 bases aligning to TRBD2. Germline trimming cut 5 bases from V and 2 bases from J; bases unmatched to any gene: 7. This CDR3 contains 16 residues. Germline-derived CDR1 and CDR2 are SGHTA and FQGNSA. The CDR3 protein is CASSLTTSGGTYEQYF. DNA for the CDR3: TGTGCCAGCAGCCTGACGACTAGCGGGGGAACCTACGAGCAGTACTTC.